The present entry profiles one T cell receptor beta chain with its context. This entry comes from a study of blood T cell repertoires in COVID-19. About the study: Samples came from the United States, Italy and Spain, spanning acute and convalescent COVID-19. T cells, B-cell-depleted T cells, or PBMCs provided the cDNA or gDNA that served as material.

Data came from immunoSEQ multiplex PCR; TCRdb stores just in-frame clones and leaves some out. The sample holds over 350,000 clones, more than 85% seen once. Germline V gene lookup returns CDR1 SGHKS and CDR2 YYEKEE (reference sequence). Trimming left V 1 base short and J 6 bases short, with 14 bases between. The CDR3 spans 14 residues. The sequence came from a woman aged 25-40 years with acute or convalescent COVID-19. The specimen sequenced was peripheral blood. The chain joins TRBV5-5 to TRBJ2-7; tentative D call: TRBD2 (5 bases). CDR3 amino acids: CASSLTTYRGEQYF. In nucleotides, the CDR3 is TGTGCCAGCAGCTTGACTACCTATCGGGGCGAGCAGTACTTC.